This entry lists 20 T cell receptor beta chains sequenced from one sample in a study of blood T cells in healthy people across ages. Alongside a J-beta primer mix, a sample-barcoded 5' primer served in a second PCR lasting roughly 6 to 12 cycles. MiXCR, applied by TCRdb to the 5' RACE reads, yields one record per CDR3 protein. In the table there are some 1.5 million distinct CDR3 sequences, roughly 30% of which are singletons. Sequenced: blood. The receptor set was obtained from a woman aged 30 to 39 in good health.

V and J are TRBV5-1 and TRBJ2-6; D may be TRBD2 (5 bases). The CDR3 is 15 residues long. Germline CDR1 reads SGHRS; CDR2 reads YFSETQ. Trimming removed 2 bases from V and 5 bases from J, with 11 bases in between. The CDR3 DNA reads as TGCGCCAGCAGCTTCGAGGGCCCTAGGGCCAACGTCCTGACTTTC. Translating it yields CASSFEGPRANVLTF.

This clonotype was observed a few times. The V and J genes are TRBV9 and TRBJ2-1; 8 nucleotides line up with TRBD1. This CDR3 comprises 13 residues. After removal of 6 bases from V and 7 bases from J, the junction contained 6 bases not matched to a gene. Germline V gives CDR1 SGDLS, CDR2 YYNGEE. The CDR3 here is CASTAGGMNEQFF. The CDR3 bases are TGTGCCAGCACGGCAGGGGGCATGAATGAGCAGTTCTTC.

This chain links TRBV20-1 with TRBJ1-5, with TRBD1 matching over 7 bases. Germline CDR1 DFQATT, CDR2 SNEGSKA (reference sequence). Trimming cost V 0 bases and J 2 bases; bases outside gene matches: 10. The length of the CDR3 is 17 residues. CDR3 bases: TGCAGTGCTAGAGAGGGGTCAGGGGGGAGGCGCAATCAGCCCCAGCATTTT. The encoded protein is CSAREGSGGRRNQPQHF.

This clonotype was found many times. The chain carries TRBV29-1 and TRBJ1-2, with TRBD1 identical over 7 bases. This CDR3 contains 15 residues. Germline-derived CDR1 and CDR2 are SQVTM and ANQGSEA. Trimming cost V 3 bases and J 3 bases; bases outside gene matches: 10. CDR3 amino acids: CSVDNLRGGDYGYTF. CDR3 DNA: TGCAGCGTTGATAACCTTAGAGGGGGCGACTATGGCTACACCTTC.

The V gene is TRBV5-1, the J gene TRBJ1-2; D is ambiguous. Germline lookup yields CDR1 SGHRS and CDR2 YFSETQ. The CDR3 is 16 residues long. The V and J ends lost 4 bases and 5 bases respectively, with 21 bases between them. The CDR3 loop reads CASSPGVGEARYGYTF. The CDR3 DNA reads TGCGCCAGCAGCCCAGGTGTTGGGGAAGCTAGGTATGGCTACACCTTC. The full variable domain, its missing parts supplied by reference TRBV5-1 and TRBJ1-2, is KAGVTQTPRYLIKTRGQQVTLSCSPISGHRSVSWYQQTPGQGLQFLFEYFSETQRNKGNFPGRFSGRQFSNSRSEMNVSTLELGDSALYLCASSPGVGEARYGYTFGSGTRLTVV.

This chain links TRBV5-1 with TRBJ2-3, with 7 bases identical to TRBD1. Germline assignment: CDR1 SGHRS and CDR2 YFSETQ. This CDR3 has 16 amino acids. V trimming: 3 bases; J trimming: 0 bases; junction bases outside the gene matches: 7. The CDR3 DNA is TGCGCCAGCAGCTCAGGGACAGCCCCTAGCACAGATACGCAGTATTTT. As protein: CASSSGTAPSTDTQYF.

The chain employs TRBV12-3 or TRBV12-4 and TRBJ1-5; D gene unclear. V was trimmed by 7 bases and J by 5 bases, leaving 30 bases between them. The CDR3 sequence is 19 residues long. The CDR3 nucleotides are TGTGCCAGCACCATAAGTGGGAGGGTCCAAGGATGGCGGGATCAGCCCCAGCATTTT. Translating it yields CASTISGRVQGWRDQPQHF.

Points on this clonotype: A much larger clone is a single base away; this may be a read error. The chain is built from TRBV10-3 and TRBJ2-6, with D tentatively TRBD1 or TRBD2 (6 bases each). Germline V gene lookup returns CDR1 ENHRY and CDR2 SYGVKD. The CDR3 is 13 amino acids. This CDR3 is CAIRETGANVRTF. CDR3 bases: TGTGCCATCAGGGAGACGGGGGCCAACGTCCGGACTTTC.

The J gene is TRBJ2-3, the V gene TRBV5-1; 13 positions match TRBD2. V shed 4 bases, J shed 5 bases, and the junction held 4 bases outside the gene matches. Germline V gene sequence: CDR1 SGHRS, CDR2 YFSETQ. This CDR3 spans 15 amino acids. The CDR3 loop reads CASSATSGRKDTQYF. In DNA, the CDR3 is TGCGCCAGCAGCGCGACTAGCGGGAGGAAAGATACGCAGTATTTT.

The chain carries TRBV6-2 or TRBV6-3 and TRBJ2-7; 10 nucleotides align to TRBD2. Germline CDR1 reads MNHEY; CDR2 reads SVGEGT. V shed 6 bases and J 4 bases; nucleotides not matched to a gene: 6. This CDR3 has 14 residues. CDR3 loop: CASSPGLAHYEQYF. DNA of the CDR3: TGTGCCAGCAGCCCGGGACTAGCGCATTACGAGCAGTACTTC.

The rearrangement joins TRBV5-4 to TRBJ2-5, with D perhaps TRBD1 (6 bases). Germline lookup yields CDR1 SGHNT and CDR2 YYREEE (reference sequence). The CDR3 loop spans 14 amino acids. V was clipped by 7 bases and J by 0 bases, with 13 bases between them. CDR3 bases: TGTGCCAGCGGCTCAAGGACAGACCAAGAGACCCAGTACTTC. It is translated as CASGSRTDQETQYF.

This clonotype was counted at least ten times. V and J are TRBV20-1 and TRBJ2-7, with D possibly being TRBD1 or TRBD2 (5 bases each). CDR1 and CDR2 (germline): DFQATT, SNEGSKA (reference sequence). The CDR3 extends over 13 amino acids. The V end was cut by 5 bases, the J end by 0 bases, with 11 bases between. The CDR3 sequence is CSASPGTSYEQYF. In DNA, the CDR3 is TGCAGTGCTTCCCCCGGGACCTCCTACGAGCAGTACTTC.

The V call is TRBV29-1, the J call TRBJ1-2; the D gene is possibly TRBD1 (6 bases). Germline CDR1 and CDR2: SQVTM and ANQGSEA. The CDR3 length is 14 residues. V was trimmed by 7 bases and J by 0 bases, leaving 15 bases between them. As DNA, the CDR3 is TGCAGCGGGGGGGGCGTCCGTACTAACTATGGCTACACCTTC. This translates into CSGGGVRTNYGYTF.

On this clonotype: An end of the junction does not agree with germline; a read error may underlie this. This chain uses TRBV4-2 with TRBJ2-3, with D perhaps TRBD1 (6 bases). CDR3 length: 16 amino acids. The germline V gene encodes CDR1 LGHNA and CDR2 YNFKEQ. Here the CDR3 reads CASNQGTFPSTDTQYF. The CDR3 bases are TGTGCCAGCAACCAAGGGACATTCCCTAGCACAGATACGCAGTATTTT.

This clonotype came up a few times. This chain links TRBV5-1 with TRBJ2-1, with no clear D. Germline V gene data show CDR1 as SGHRS and CDR2 as YFSETQ. The CDR3 is 11 residues long. V dropped 6 bases and J dropped 6 bases, with 7 bases sitting between them. The CDR3 sequence: CASKKGNEQFF. CDR3 in DNA: TGCGCCAGCAAAAAGGGCAATGAGCAGTTCTTC.

The chain has TRBV7-9 and TRBJ2-3; D unresolved. Germline values: CDR1 SEHNR, CDR2 FQNEAQ (reference sequence). V lost 8 bases and J 2 bases, leaving 20 bases between the germline ends. This CDR3 has 16 amino acids. The CDR3 protein is CASGMAGGTATDTQYF. CDR3 DNA sequence: TGTGCCAGCGGGATGGCTGGCGGCACCGCCACAGATACGCAGTATTTT.

This clonotype was detected a few times. The chain carries TRBV7-2 and TRBJ1-4, with D unclear. This CDR3 has 13 amino acids. Germline V gives CDR1 SGHTA, CDR2 FQGNSA. V was trimmed by 5 bases and J by 8 bases, leaving 12 bases between them. The chain's CDR3 is CASSVSWAEKLFF. Here the CDR3 DNA reads TGTGCCAGCAGCGTTAGCTGGGCCGAAAAACTGTTTTTT.

This clonotype was seen a handful of times. V gene TRBV20-1 combines with J gene TRBJ2-3; TRBD2 is a possible D gene (5 bases). Germline V gene data show CDR1 as DFQATT and CDR2 as SNEGSKA (reference sequence). The CDR3 totals 13 residues. Trimming pared 5 bases from V and 2 bases from J, leaving 11 bases between. The CDR3 sequence: CSALTRDTDTQYF. The CDR3 bases are TGCAGTGCTCTAACTAGGGACACAGATACGCAGTATTTT.

Regarding this clonotype: A clone one base away is much larger, so this may be a read error. The V and J genes are TRBV12-3 or TRBV12-4 and TRBJ1-4, with no clear D. The CDR3 sequence is 14 residues long. The CDR3 DNA follows: TGTGCCAGCAGTTTAGCGCTGTTTAATGAAAAACGGTTTTTT. The encoded protein is CASSLALFNEKRFF.

This clonotype was recorded at least ten times. V and J are TRBV15 and TRBJ1-6; D remains unclear. Germline V gene data show CDR1 as LNHNV and CDR2 as YYDKDF (reference sequence). Trimming stripped 0 bases from V and 7 bases from J, with 4 bases between. The CDR3 totals 13 residues. The CDR3 DNA reads as TGTGCCACCAGCAGAGACAGAAATTCACCCCTCCACTTT. It is translated as CATSRDRNSPLHF. The whole variable domain, remainder taken from reference TRBV15 and TRBJ1-6, is DAMVIQNPRYQVTQFGKPVTLSCSQTLNHNVMYWYQQKSSQAPKLLFHYYDKDFNNEADTPDNFQSRRPNTSFCFLDIRSPGLGDTAMYLCATSRDRNSPLHFGNGTRLTVT.